This is a list of T cell receptor beta chains from one sample in a study of blood T cell repertoires in COVID-19. TCRdb's copy holds only in-frame clones and misses some; the assay was immunoSEQ multiplex PCR. Among about 59,000 clones listed, 80% to 95% were seen once. The sample was peripheral blood. These receptors originate from a man older than 75 with acute or convalescent COVID-19. CDR3s include the opening cysteine and the closing phenylalanine or tryptophan. D genes are given only for firm matches. Where a row states a size, it is once, few, many or the class of an expanded clone; other rows omit it.

J gene | V gene | clone size | D gene | CDR3 length | CDR3 protein | CDR3 DNA
TRBJ2-7 | TRBV5-1 | medium-sized | TRBD1 | 14 | CASSHGQGMNEQYF | TGCGCCAGCAGCCATGGACAGGGCATGAACGAGCAGTACTTC
TRBJ2-5 | TRBV19 | - | - | 13 | CASSPRGQETQYF | TGTGCCAGTAGTCCTAGGGGGCAAGAGACCCAGTACTTC
TRBJ2-1 | TRBV19 | - | TRBD1 | 16 | CASSLRTGAPYNEQFF | TGTGCCAGTAGTTTAAGGACAGGGGCCCCCTACAATGAGCAGTTCTTC
TRBJ1-5 | TRBV15 | - | TRBD1 | 15 | CATSRSGTGAQPQHF | TGTGCCACCAGCCGATCCGGGACAGGGGCCCAGCCCCAGCATTTT
TRBJ2-6 | TRBV19 | - | TRBD2 | 16 | CASTPIGGSGANVLTF | TGTGCCAGCACTCCCATCGGGGGGTCTGGGGCCAACGTCCTGACTTTC
TRBJ1-2 | TRBV25-1 | - | - | 16 | CASSFFETGRQGGYTF | TGTGCCAGCAGTTTTTTTGAGACAGGTCGCCAGGGAGGCTACACCTTC
TRBJ2-3 | TRBV10-3 | - | - | 15 | CAISENSFGADTQYF | TGTGCCATCAGTGAGAATTCCTTTGGGGCCGATACGCAGTATTTT
TRBJ2-7 | TRBV14 | - | - | 12 | CASSLTRNEQYF | TGTGCCAGCAGCCTTACACGAAACGAGCAGTACTTC
TRBJ2-2 | TRBV12-3/TRBV12-4 | - | - | 12 | CASSRDTGELFF | TGTGCCAGCAGTCGGGACACCGGGGAGCTGTTTTTT
TRBJ1-1 | TRBV29-1 | - | TRBD1 | 15 | CSGTGTGGALTEAFF | TGCAGCGGGACCGGGACAGGGGGCGCGTTGACTGAAGCTTTCTTT
TRBJ1-2 | TRBV19 | - | - | 14 | CASGSQGPNYGYTF | TGTGCCAGTGGTTCTCAGGGCCCTAACTATGGCTACACCTTC
TRBJ1-2 | TRBV19 | - | TRBD1 | 13 | CASMAGQGRGNTF | TGTGCCAGTATGGCCGGACAGGGAAGAGGGAACACCTTC
TRBJ2-5 | TRBV9 | - | - | 15 | CASSVEQGKKETQYF | TGTGCCAGCAGCGTAGAACAGGGTAAAAAAGAGACCCAGTACTTC
TRBJ2-1 | TRBV25-1 | - | TRBD2 | 16 | CASSPLTSASYNEQFF | TGTGCCAGCAGCCCCCTTACTAGCGCCTCCTACAATGAGCAGTTCTTC
TRBJ2-1 | TRBV7-2 | - | - | 14 | CASTRLGDYNEQFF | TGTGCCAGCACCAGACTAGGAGACTACAATGAGCAGTTCTTC
TRBJ2-3 | TRBV2 | - | TRBD2 | 18 | CASIPSGVLRVSTDTQYF | TGTGCCAGCATCCCCAGCGGGGTCCTTCGCGTTAGCACAGATACGCAGTATTTT
TRBJ2-3 | TRBV9 | - | TRBD2 | 18 | CASSVAPPGGAGTDTQYF | TGTGCCAGCAGCGTAGCCCCGCCCGGGGGGGCAGGGACAGATACGCAGTATTTT
TRBJ2-1 | TRBV24-1 | once | TRBD1 | 15 | CATSDTGADYNEQFF | TGTGCCACCAGTGATACAGGGGCGGACTACAATGAGCAGTTCTTC
TRBJ2-7 | TRBV6-5 | - | - | 16 | CASSYLRQAVKYEQYF | TGTGCCAGCAGTTACCTCCGACAGGCTGTGAAGTACGAGCAGTACTTC
TRBJ2-7 | TRBV6-2/TRBV6-3 | - | - | 15 | CASSYSRGAGHEQYF | TGTGCCAGCAGTTACTCCCGGGGGGCTGGCCACGAGCAGTACTTC
TRBJ1-1 | TRBV19 | - | TRBD1 | 14 | CASSRGQNENEAFF | TGTGCCAGTAGTAGGGGACAGAACGAGAATGAAGCTTTCTTT
TRBJ2-7 | TRBV6-5 | - | - | 14 | CASSTQGPRYEQYF | TGTGCCAGCAGTACCCAGGGCCCAAGGTACGAGCAGTACTTC
TRBJ1-4 | TRBV19 | - | - | 13 | CASSGGPDEKLFF | TGTGCCAGTAGCGGGGGACCCGATGAAAAACTGTTTTTT
TRBJ2-3 | TRBV4-1 | - | TRBD1 | 15 | CASSQGTGVTDTQYF | TGCGCCAGCAGCCAAGGGACAGGAGTTACAGATACGCAGTATTTT
TRBJ1-3 | TRBV5-1 | - | TRBD1 | 18 | CASSLGGGQVTSGNTIYF | TGCGCCAGCAGCTTGGGGGGCGGACAGGTTACCTCTGGAAACACCATATATTTT
TRBJ1-1 | TRBV29-1 | - | - | 13 | CSVVLGVYTEAFF | TGCAGCGTTGTGTTGGGCGTATACACTGAAGCTTTCTTT
TRBJ1-5 | TRBV21-1 | - | - | 19 | CASSPTEGRNPNSNQPQHF | TGTGCCAGCAGTCCTACAGAGGGGAGGAACCCTAATAGCAATCAGCCCCAGCATTTT
TRBJ2-4 | TRBV7-2 | - | TRBD1 | 15 | CASSPQLDRGNIQYF | TGTGCCAGCAGCCCTCAACTGGACAGGGGAAACATTCAGTACTTC
TRBJ1-6 | TRBV18 | - | - | 14 | CASSPEEGNSPLHF | TGTGCCAGCTCACCCGAGGAGGGTAATTCACCCCTCCACTTT
TRBJ2-2 | TRBV4-1 | - | - | 16 | CASSQAAGGNTGELFF | TGCGCCAGCAGCCAAGCGGCCGGGGGGAACACCGGGGAGCTGTTTTTT
TRBJ2-3 | TRBV5-1 | - | - | 16 | CASSLLGDPSTDTQYF | TGCGCCAGCAGCTTGCTTGGAGACCCTAGCACAGATACGCAGTATTTT